Following are 13 T cell receptor beta chains from one sample sequenced in a study of blood T cell repertoires in COVID-19. Profiling relied on immunoSEQ multiplex PCR, and the TCRdb table lists in-frame clones only, not all of them. The table lists under 250,000 clones, roughly 86% of them singletons, with 1.5% to 2% in the top ten. Sample: peripheral blood. All receptors derive from a woman aged 60-70 years who had recovered from COVID-19.

This clone was picked up one time. The rearrangement uses TRBV3-1 (or the pseudogene TRBV3-2) and TRBJ1-2; 7 positions agree with TRBD1. The V gene's germline CDR1 is LGHDT and CDR2 YNNKEL (reference sequence). V was clipped by 4 bases and J by 0 bases; unmatched bases: 5. This CDR3 region has 15 residues. The CDR3 region has the DNA TGTGCCAGCAGCCTCGGGACAGTAGCTAACTATGGCTACACCTTC. Encoded protein: CASSLGTVANYGYTF.

This chain joins TRBV9 and TRBJ1-3; D is undetermined. Germline lookup yields CDR1 SGDLS and CDR2 YYNGEE. With 2 bases removed from V and 4 bases from J, the gap between germline ends came to 4 bases. This CDR3 comprises 12 residues. The CDR3 is CASSVGGNTIYF. For the CDR3, the DNA is TGTGCCAGCAGCGTTGGCGGAAACACCATATATTTT. Looking up the rest from reference TRBV9 and TRBJ1-3 gives the full variable domain: DSGVTQTPKHLITATGQRVTLRCSPRSGDLSVYWYQQSLDQGLQFLIQYYNGEERAKGNILERFSAQQFPDLHSELNLSSLELGDSALYFCASSVGGNTIYFGEGSWLTVV.

DNA of the CDR3: TGTGCCAGCAGTGAGGGGGGGAGCTCCTACGAGCAGTACTTC. Its protein is CASSEGGSSYEQYF. This chain connects TRBV6-1 to TRBJ2-7, with 7 bases that match TRBD2. This CDR3 is built from 14 residues. The V gene's germline CDR1 is MNHNS and CDR2 SASEGT. V shed 3 bases and J 0 bases; nucleotides not matched to a gene: 2.

The rearrangement uses TRBV18 and TRBJ2-7, with a weak D call TRBD1 (6 bases). This CDR3 has 15 residues. Between the trimmed V and J ends, which lost 3 bases and 6 bases, there was a span of 18 bases. Germline CDR1 KGHSH, CDR2 LQKENI. The CDR3 coding sequence is TGTGCCAGCTCACCTTTCCACCAGGGGAATGGCGAGCAGTACTTC. It codes for CASSPFHQGNGEQYF.

This clone was seen a few times. This rearrangement joins TRBV2 to TRBJ2-1; TRBD1 is a possible D gene (7 bases). This CDR3 has 14 amino acids. V was shortened by 6 bases and J by 4 bases, with 13 bases between the two germline ends. Germline V gene lookup returns CDR1 SNHLY and CDR2 FYNNEI. The CDR3 spells CASSEGAGYNEQFF. In DNA, the CDR3 is TGTGCCAGCAGCGAGGGGGCGGGATACAATGAGCAGTTCTTC.

This clone has a handful of counts. The chain links TRBV6-2 or TRBV6-3 to TRBJ2-5; D is ambiguous. In germline, CDR1 is MNHEY, CDR2 SVGEGT. The V and J ends lost 6 bases and 6 bases respectively, with 11 bases between them. CDR3 length: 12 amino acids. The CDR3 DNA is TGTGCCAGCAGCCCTTTCAGGAAGACCCAGTACTTC. Amino acids: CASSPFRKTQYF.

Only one count was recorded for this clone. The chain recombines TRBV5-8 with TRBJ2-4, with 7 bases identical to TRBD1. The CDR3 has 15 amino acids. With V trimmed by 2 bases and J by 1 base, 3 bases remained unmatched. CDR1 is SGHTS, CDR2 YDEGEE, per germline. CDR3 sequence: CASSLLTGAKNIQYF. The CDR3 nucleotides read TGTGCCAGCAGCTTACTGACAGGGGCCAAAAACATTCAGTACTTC. The complete variable domain, with remaining parts taken from reference TRBV5-8 and TRBJ2-4, reads EAGVTQSPTHLIKTRGQQATLRCSPISGHTSVYWYQQALGLGLQFLLWYDEGEERNRGNFPPRFSGRQFPNYSSELNVNALELEDSALYLCASSLLTGAKNIQYFGAGTRLSVL.

This CDR3 reads CASSLGAGTFSNSPLHF. Written as DNA, the CDR3 is TGTGCCAGCAGCTTGGGGGCCGGGACATTCAGTAATTCACCCCTCCACTTT. V usage is TRBV5-4 and J usage is TRBJ1-6, with D perhaps TRBD1 (6 bases). The V gene's germline CDR1 is SGHNT and CDR2 YYREEE (reference sequence). V lost 0 bases and J 6 bases, leaving 16 bases between the germline ends. The CDR3 runs 17 residues.

The gene calls are TRBV29-1 and TRBJ2-7; the D gene is possibly TRBD2 (6 bases). This CDR3 has 13 residues. V was shortened by 0 bases and J by 9 bases, with 15 bases between the two germline ends. CDR1 SQVTM and CDR2 ANQGSEA come from the germline V gene. CDR3 residues: CSVEEHAQGGQYF. The DNA of the CDR3 is TGCAGCGTTGAAGAACATGCCCAGGGAGGGCAGTACTTC.

This chain joins TRBV6-2 or TRBV6-3 and TRBJ1-2; tentatively, D is TRBD1 (5 bases). Germline-derived CDR1 and CDR2 are MNHEY and SVGEGT. CDR3 length: 13 amino acids. V was trimmed by 2 bases and J by 6 bases, leaving 10 bases between them. The CDR3: CASSYRGSNGYTF. CDR3 nucleotide sequence: TGTGCCAGCAGTTACAGGGGTAGTAATGGCTACACCTTC.

This clone was observed a handful of times. V is TRBV29-1 and J is TRBJ1-2, with a possible D match to TRBD1 (6 bases). Trimming stripped 7 bases from V and 4 bases from J, with 13 bases between. The CDR3 spans 12 residues. Germline CDR1 is SQVTM and CDR2 is ANQGSEA. CDR3 coding DNA: TGCAGCGCAAAACAGGGTCGCTATGGCTACACCTTC. Encoded protein: CSAKQGRYGYTF.

CDR3 residues: CASSGGGEETQYF. CDR3 DNA sequence: TGTGCCAGTAGTGGAGGCGGAGAAGAGACCCAGTACTTC. V is TRBV19 and J is TRBJ2-5; D perhaps matches TRBD2 (5 bases). The germline V gene encodes CDR1 LNHDA and CDR2 SQIVND (reference sequence). V shed 5 bases and J shed 3 bases, with 10 bases lying between them. The length of the CDR3 is 13 residues.

V gene TRBV13 combines with J gene TRBJ2-7; D is possibly TRBD1 (6 bases). The length of the CDR3 is 13 residues. Trimming shortened V by 1 base and J by 7 bases, and 11 bases separated the two germline ends. The germline gives CDR1 PRHDT, CDR2 FYEKMQ (reference sequence). The CDR3 reads CASSLETGQEQYF. CDR3 sequence (DNA): TGTGCCAGCAGCTTAGAGACAGGCCAGGAGCAGTACTTC.